Below, 10 T cell receptor beta chains from the same sample are listed, as sequenced in a study of blood T cell repertoires in COVID-19. Clones were sequenced by immunoSEQ multiplex PCR, and TCRdb holds only the in-frame ones, with some missing. Among about 150,000 clones listed, approximately 88% were seen once. The sample consisted of peripheral blood. All receptors derive from a woman aged 60 to 75 with acute or convalescent COVID-19.

The chain combines TRBV7-2 with TRBJ2-3; the match to TRBD2 covers 9 bases. V trimming: 5 bases; J trimming: 0 bases; junction bases outside the gene matches: 12. Germline V lookup: CDR1 SGHTA, CDR2 FQGNSA. There are 18 residues in the CDR3. CDR3 amino acids: CASSPERGAKRSTDTQYF. The CDR3 DNA sequence: TGTGCCAGCAGCCCGGAGCGGGGGGCCAAAAGGAGCACAGATACGCAGTATTTT.

This sequence joins TRBV30 and TRBJ2-7; 7 positions match TRBD1. Germline values: CDR1 GTSNPN, CDR2 SVGIG (reference sequence). The CDR3 is 15 amino acids. Trimming cost V 1 base and J 0 bases; bases outside gene matches: 6. The CDR3 reads CAWSARTGGSYEQYF. CDR3 DNA sequence: TGTGCCTGGAGTGCCCGGACAGGCGGCTCCTACGAGCAGTACTTC.

This clone appeared a few times. This same CDR3 is encoded by further DNA sequences in the sample. V usage is TRBV19 and J usage is TRBJ2-7; 9 bases match TRBD1. Trimming at V came to 5 bases and at J to 4 bases, leaving 3 bases not matched to a gene. Germline assignment: CDR1 LNHDA and CDR2 SQIVND (reference sequence). The CDR3 runs 13 residues. CDR3: CASSLDRGYEQYF. CDR3 bases: TGTGCCAGTAGTCTCGACAGGGGGTACGAGCAGTACTTC.

This chain links TRBV2 with TRBJ1-1, with D hard to call. Germline lookup yields CDR1 SNHLY and CDR2 FYNNEI. V gave up 10 bases and J gave up 1 base, with 13 bases separating them. The CDR3 contains 13 residues. CDR3 region: CATGPGGNTEAFF. CDR3 bases: TGTGCCACCGGACCGGGAGGGAACACTGAAGCTTTCTTT.

The chain recombines TRBV4-2 with TRBJ1-4; D gene unclear. Trimming cost V 0 bases and J 7 bases, with 12 bases left between them. The V gene's germline CDR1 is LGHNA and CDR2 YNFKEQ. The CDR3 consists of 15 residues. In nucleotides, the CDR3 is TGTGCCAGCAGCCAAGACTGGGGAGGGAGTGAAAAACTGTTTTTT. This sequence encodes CASSQDWGGSEKLFF.

In its sample, this clone ranks as medium-sized. J is TRBJ1-6 and V is TRBV27, with D hard to call. Trimming took 5 bases from V and 0 from J, leaving 11 bases between them. Germline V CDR1 and CDR2: MNHEY, SMNVEV (reference sequence). The CDR3 loop spans 16 amino acids. The DNA of the CDR3 is TGTGCCAGCAGTCCACTGTTTAGCTCCTATAATTCACCCCTCCACTTT. Amino acids: CASSPLFSSYNSPLHF.

V and J are TRBV5-6 and TRBJ1-1; 8 bases align to TRBD1. The junction had 4 bases not matched to a gene; V was cut back by 2 bases and J by 7 bases. Germline V gives CDR1 SGHDT, CDR2 YYEEEE. The CDR3 is 13 residues long. This CDR3 is CASSFEDRGEAFF. The DNA of the CDR3 is TGTGCCAGCAGCTTCGAAGACAGGGGTGAAGCTTTCTTT.

This clone occurred once. V usage is TRBV12-3 or TRBV12-4 and J usage is TRBJ1-5, with a possible D match to TRBD1 (5 bases). Between the trimmed V and J ends, which lost 3 bases and 6 bases, there was a span of 9 bases. There are 13 residues in the CDR3. CDR3 residues: CASSFEGLQPQHF. CDR3 DNA: TGTGCCAGCAGTTTTGAGGGACTTCAGCCCCAGCATTTT.

V and J are TRBV6-4 and TRBJ2-1, with TRBD2 matching over 8 bases. Germline CDR1 and CDR2: MRHNA and SNTAGT. The CDR3 sequence is 16 residues long. With V trimmed by 0 bases and J by 3 bases, 4 bases remained unmatched. In nucleotides, the CDR3 is TGTGCCAGCAGTGACTCAGCGGGAGCAGACTACAATGAGCAGTTCTTC. The encoded protein is CASSDSAGADYNEQFF.

This chain uses TRBV28 with TRBJ2-7; D may be TRBD2 (6 bases). Trimming removed 6 bases from V and 5 bases from J, with 26 bases in between. Germline-derived CDR1 and CDR2 are MDHEN and SYDVKM. The CDR3 spans 17 residues. CDR3 amino acids: CASSPPYPRGSRDEQYF. CDR3 coding DNA: TGTGCCAGCAGCCCCCCTTACCCTCGGGGGTCGCGGGACGAGCAGTACTTC.